This paragraph covers one T cell receptor beta chain sequence. The data belong to a study of blood T cell repertoires in COVID-19. Looking at the study overall: The analysed material was cDNA or gDNA that came from T cells, B-cell-depleted T cells, or PBMCs.

Which cohort a participant joined came from the clinical history participants gave. Data came from immunoSEQ multiplex PCR; TCRdb stores just in-frame clones and leaves some out. Of roughly 160,000 clones detected, approximately 80% appear once; the ten largest clones hold 10% to 15%. This CDR3 is built from 13 residues. V gave up 5 bases and J gave up 15 bases, with 20 bases separating them. The rearrangement links TRBV12-3 or TRBV12-4 to TRBJ2-1, with D possibly being TRBD1 (5 bases). This clonotype was obtained from a woman in her sixties who had recovered from COVID-19. Sequencing was done on a sample of PBMCs or T cells enriched from blood (not recorded which). The chain's CDR3 is CASSRLTGPLPFF. As DNA, the CDR3 is TGTGCCAGCAGTCGACTTACAGGACCTCTCCCGTTCTTC.